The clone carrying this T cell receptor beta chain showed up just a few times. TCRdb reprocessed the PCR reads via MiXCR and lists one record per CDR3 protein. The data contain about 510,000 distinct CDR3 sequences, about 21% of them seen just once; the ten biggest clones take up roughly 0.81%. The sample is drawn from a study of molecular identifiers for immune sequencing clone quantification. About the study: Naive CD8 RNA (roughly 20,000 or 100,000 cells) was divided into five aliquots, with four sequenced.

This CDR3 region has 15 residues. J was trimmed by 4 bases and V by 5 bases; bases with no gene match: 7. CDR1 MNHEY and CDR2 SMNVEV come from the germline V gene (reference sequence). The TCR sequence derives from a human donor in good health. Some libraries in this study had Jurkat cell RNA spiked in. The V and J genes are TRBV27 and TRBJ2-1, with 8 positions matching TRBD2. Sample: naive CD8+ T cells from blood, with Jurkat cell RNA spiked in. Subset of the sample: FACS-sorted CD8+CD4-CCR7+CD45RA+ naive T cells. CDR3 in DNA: TGTGCCAGCAGTACCGAGCGGGAGCCTTACAATGAGCAGTTCTTC. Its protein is CASSTEREPYNEQFF.